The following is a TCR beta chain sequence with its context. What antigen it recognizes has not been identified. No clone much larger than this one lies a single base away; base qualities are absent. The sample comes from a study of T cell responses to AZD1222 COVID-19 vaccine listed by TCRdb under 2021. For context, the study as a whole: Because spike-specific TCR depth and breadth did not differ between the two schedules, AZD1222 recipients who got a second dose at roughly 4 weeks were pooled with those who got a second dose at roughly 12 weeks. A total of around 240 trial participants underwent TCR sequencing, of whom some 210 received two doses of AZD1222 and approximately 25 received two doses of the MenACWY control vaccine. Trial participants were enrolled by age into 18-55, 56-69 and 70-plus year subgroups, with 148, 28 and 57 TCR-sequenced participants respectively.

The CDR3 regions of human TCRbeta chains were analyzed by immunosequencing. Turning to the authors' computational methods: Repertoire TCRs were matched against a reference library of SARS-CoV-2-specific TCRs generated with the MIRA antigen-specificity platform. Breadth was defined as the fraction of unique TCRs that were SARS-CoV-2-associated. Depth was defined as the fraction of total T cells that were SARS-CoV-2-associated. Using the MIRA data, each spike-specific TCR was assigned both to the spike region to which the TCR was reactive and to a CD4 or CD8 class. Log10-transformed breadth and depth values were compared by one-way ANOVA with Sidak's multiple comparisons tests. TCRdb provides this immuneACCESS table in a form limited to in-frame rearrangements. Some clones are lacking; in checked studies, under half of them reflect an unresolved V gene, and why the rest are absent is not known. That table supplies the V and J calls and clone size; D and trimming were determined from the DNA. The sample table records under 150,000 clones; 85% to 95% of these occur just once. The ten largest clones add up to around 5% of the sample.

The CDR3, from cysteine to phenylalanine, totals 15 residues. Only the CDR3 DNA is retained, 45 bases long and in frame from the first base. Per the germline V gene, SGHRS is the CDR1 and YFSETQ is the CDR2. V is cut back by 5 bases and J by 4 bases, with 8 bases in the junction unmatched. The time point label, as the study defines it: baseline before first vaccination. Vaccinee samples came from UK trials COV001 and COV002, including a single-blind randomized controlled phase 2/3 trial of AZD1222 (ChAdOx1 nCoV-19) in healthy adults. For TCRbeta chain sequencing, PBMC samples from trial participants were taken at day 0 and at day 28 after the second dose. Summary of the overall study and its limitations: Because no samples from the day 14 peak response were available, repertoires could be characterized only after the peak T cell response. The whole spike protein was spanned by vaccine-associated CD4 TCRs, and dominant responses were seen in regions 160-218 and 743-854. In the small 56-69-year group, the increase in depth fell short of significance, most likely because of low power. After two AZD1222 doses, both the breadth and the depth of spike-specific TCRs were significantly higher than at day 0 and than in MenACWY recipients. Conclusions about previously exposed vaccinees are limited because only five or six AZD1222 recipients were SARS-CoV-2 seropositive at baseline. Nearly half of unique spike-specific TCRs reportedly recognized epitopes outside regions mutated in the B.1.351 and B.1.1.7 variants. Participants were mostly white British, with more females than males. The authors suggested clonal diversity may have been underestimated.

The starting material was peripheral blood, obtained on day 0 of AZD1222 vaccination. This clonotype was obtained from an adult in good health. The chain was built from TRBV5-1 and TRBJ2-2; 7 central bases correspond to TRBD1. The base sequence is TGCGCCAGCAGAATGCGACAGGGAGTCACCGGGGAGCTGTTTTTT. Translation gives CASRMRQGVTGELFF.